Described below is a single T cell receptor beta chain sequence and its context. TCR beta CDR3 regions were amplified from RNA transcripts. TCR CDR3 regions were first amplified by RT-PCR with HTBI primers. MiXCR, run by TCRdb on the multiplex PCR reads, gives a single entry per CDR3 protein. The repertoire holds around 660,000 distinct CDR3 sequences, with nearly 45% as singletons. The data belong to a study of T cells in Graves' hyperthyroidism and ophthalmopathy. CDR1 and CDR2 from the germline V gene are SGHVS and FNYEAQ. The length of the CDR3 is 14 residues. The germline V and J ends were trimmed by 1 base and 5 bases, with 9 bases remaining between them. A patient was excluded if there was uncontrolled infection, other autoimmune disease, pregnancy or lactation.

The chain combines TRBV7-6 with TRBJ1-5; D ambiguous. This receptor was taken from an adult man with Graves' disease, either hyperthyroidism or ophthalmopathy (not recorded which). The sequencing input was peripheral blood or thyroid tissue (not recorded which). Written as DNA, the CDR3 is TGTGCCAGCAGCTTAGACAGTCCTTATCAGCCCCAGCATTTT. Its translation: CASSLDSPYQPQHF.